The clone carrying this T cell receptor (beta chain) was detected only once. Its antigen is not known. About 30,000 T cell genomes, or roughly 200 ng DNA, went into the sorted-subset replicate PCRs. Using immunoSEQ multiplex PCR, the repertoire was profiled, and TCRdb retains in-frame clones only, with some absent. The table records about 2.1 million clones, just under 95% of them present only once. This entry is derived from a study of shared clonotypes between healthy human individuals. V lost 2 bases and J lost 4; bases outside the gene matches: 6. In germline, CDR1 is MGHDK, CDR2 SYGVNS. CDR3 length equals 15 residues. Terminally differentiated effector memory CD45RA+ cells were left out of the naive CD8 fraction, which was CD45RO-negative and positively selected for CCR7. Whole-study results and caveats: Sharing across four donors was highest in naive CD4 (approximately 5%) and lowest in memory CD8 (roughly 0.4%).

The chain links TRBV25-1 to TRBJ2-5; 8 bases are a match to TRBD1. The receptor comes from a man aged 18 to 30 in good health. Some clones in this sample may be carry-over from other donors' samples. Specimen: naive CD8+ T cells from PBMCs. CDR3 sequence reads: CASSEPRTGRETQYF. The CDR3 region has the DNA TGTGCCAGCAGTGAACCCCGGACAGGGCGAGAGACCCAGTACTTC.